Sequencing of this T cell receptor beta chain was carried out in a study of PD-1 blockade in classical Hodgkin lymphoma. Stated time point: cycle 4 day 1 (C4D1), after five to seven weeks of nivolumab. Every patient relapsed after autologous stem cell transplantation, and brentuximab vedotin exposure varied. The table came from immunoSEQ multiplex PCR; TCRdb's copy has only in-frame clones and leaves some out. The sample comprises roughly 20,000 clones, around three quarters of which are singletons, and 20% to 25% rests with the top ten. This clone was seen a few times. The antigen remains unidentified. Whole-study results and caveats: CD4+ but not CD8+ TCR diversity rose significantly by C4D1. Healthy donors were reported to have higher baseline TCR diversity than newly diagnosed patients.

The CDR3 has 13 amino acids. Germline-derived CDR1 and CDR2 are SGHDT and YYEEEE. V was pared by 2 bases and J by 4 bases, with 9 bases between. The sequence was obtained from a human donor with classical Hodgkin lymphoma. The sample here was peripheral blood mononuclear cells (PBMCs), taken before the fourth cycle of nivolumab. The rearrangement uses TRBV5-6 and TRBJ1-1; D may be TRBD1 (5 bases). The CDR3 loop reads CASSFQGGTEAFF. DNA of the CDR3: TGTGCCAGCAGCTTCCAGGGTGGCACTGAAGCTTTCTTT.